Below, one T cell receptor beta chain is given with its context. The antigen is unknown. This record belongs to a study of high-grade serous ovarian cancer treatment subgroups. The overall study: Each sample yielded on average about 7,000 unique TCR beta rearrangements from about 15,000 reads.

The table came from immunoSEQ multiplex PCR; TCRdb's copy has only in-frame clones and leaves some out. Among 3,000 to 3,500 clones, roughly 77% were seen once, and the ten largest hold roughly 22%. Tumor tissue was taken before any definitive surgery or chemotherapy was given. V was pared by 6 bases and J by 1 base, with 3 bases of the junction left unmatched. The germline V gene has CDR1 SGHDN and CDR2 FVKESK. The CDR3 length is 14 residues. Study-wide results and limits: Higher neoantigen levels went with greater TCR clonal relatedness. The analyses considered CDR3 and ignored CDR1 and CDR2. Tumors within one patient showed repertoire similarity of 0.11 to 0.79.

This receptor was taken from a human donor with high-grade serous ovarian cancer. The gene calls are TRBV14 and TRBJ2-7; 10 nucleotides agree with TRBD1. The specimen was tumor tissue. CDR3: CASSRTGGSYEQYF. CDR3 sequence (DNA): TGTGCCAGCAGTCGGACAGGGGGATCCTACGAGCAGTACTTC.